The 2 T cell receptor beta chains below come from one sample, sequenced in a study of metastatic and nonmetastatic thyroid tumors (TCRdb year 2020). To prepare the library, PCR was applied. The data were produced on an Illumina HiSeq 4000. Using fastp trimming at Q25 and MiXCR clonotype assembly, TCRdb reanalyzed the public sequencing data and kept in-frame beta chains. The sample records about 82,000 clones, approximately 13% of which are singletons. Clones ranked in the top ten supply 7% to 9% of the sample. None of the patients had been given any treatment before thyroid surgery. Sequences were obtained from tumor tissue. The receptors stem from a female donor with papillary thyroid cancer or a benign thyroid nodule (not recorded which). Some clones in this sample may be carry-over from other donors' samples.

In this sample, this clone turned up a few times. The chain recombines TRBV18 with TRBJ2-6; 9 bases map to TRBD2. There are 20 residues in the CDR3. Germline loops: CDR1 KGHSH, CDR2 LQKENI. J lost 2 bases, V lost 3 bases, and 14 bases had no gene match. DNA for the CDR3: TGTGCCAGCTCACCCTATACAACAGGGTTAGCGGGAGCTGGGGCCAACGTCCTGACTTTC. It codes for CASSPYTTGLAGAGANVLTF.

At least ten counts were recorded for this clone. The chain links TRBV28 to TRBJ2-1, with D perhaps TRBD1 (6 bases). Germline V CDR1 and CDR2: MDHEN, SYDVKM. Trimming left V 5 bases short and J 3 bases short, with 14 bases between. This CDR3 comprises 15 residues. DNA for the CDR3: TGTGCCAGCAGTCATACAGGGCTGTACTACAATGAGCAGTTCTTC. Amino acids: CASSHTGLYYNEQFF.